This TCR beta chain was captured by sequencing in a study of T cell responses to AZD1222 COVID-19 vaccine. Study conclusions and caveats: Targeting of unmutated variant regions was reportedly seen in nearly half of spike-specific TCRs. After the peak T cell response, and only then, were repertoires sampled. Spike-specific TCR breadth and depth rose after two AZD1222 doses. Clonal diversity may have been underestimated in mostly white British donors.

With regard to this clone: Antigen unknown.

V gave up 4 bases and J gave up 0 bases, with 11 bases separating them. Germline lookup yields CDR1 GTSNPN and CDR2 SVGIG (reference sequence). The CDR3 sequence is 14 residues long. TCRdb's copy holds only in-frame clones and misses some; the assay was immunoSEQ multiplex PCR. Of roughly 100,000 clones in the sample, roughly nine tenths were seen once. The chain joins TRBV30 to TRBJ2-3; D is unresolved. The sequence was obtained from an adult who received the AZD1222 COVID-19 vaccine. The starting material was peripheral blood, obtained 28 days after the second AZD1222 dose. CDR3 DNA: TGTGCCTGGACGATAACGCGGAGCACAGATACGCAGTATTTT. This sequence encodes CAWTITRSTDTQYF.